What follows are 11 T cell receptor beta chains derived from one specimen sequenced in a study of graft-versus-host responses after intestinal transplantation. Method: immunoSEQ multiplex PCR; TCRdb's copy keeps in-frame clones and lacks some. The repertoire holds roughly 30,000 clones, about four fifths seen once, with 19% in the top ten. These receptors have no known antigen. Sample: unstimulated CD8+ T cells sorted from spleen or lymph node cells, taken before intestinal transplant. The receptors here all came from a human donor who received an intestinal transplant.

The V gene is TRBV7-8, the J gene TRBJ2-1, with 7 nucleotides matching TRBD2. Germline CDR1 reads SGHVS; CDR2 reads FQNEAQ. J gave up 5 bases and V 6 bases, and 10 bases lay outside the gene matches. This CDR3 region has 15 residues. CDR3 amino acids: CASSPLGRDNNEQFF. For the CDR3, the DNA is TGTGCCAGCAGTCCCCTGGGGAGGGATAACAATGAGCAGTTCTTC.

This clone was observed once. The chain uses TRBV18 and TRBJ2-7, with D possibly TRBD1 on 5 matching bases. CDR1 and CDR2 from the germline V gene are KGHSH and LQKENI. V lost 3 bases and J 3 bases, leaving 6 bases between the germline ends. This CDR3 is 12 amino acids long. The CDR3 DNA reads TGTGCCAGCTCACCCACAGGCTACGAGCAGTACTTC. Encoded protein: CASSPTGYEQYF.

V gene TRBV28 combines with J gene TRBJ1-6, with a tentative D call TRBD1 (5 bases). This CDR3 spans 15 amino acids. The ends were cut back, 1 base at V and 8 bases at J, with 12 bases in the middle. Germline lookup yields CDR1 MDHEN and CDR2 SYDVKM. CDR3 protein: CASSLFAGYDSPLHF. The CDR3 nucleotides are TGTGCCAGCAGTTTATTCGCAGGGTACGATTCACCCCTCCACTTT.

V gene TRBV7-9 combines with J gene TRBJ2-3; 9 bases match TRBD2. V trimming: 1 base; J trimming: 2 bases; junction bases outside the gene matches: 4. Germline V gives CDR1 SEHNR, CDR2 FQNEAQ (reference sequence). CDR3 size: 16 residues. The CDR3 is CASSLGAGGYTDTQYF. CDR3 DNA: TGTGCCAGCAGCTTAGGGGCGGGGGGGTACACAGATACGCAGTATTTT.

The DNA of the CDR3 is TGTGCCAGCAAATCGGGGATCTACGAGCAGTACTTC. Translating it yields CASKSGIYEQYF. This chain uses TRBV27 with TRBJ2-7; a possible D gene is TRBD2 (5 bases). CDR1 is MNHEY and CDR2 is SMNVEV in the germline V gene (reference sequence). The V end lost 7 bases, the J end lost 3 bases, and 10 bases lay between the germline ends. The CDR3 runs 12 residues.

CDR3: CASSPAGNPEELFF. The CDR3 bases are TGTGCCAGCAGCCCGGCGGGGAACCCTGAGGAACTGTTTTTT. The genes are TRBV9 and TRBJ1-4; D ambiguous. The germline V gene has CDR1 SGDLS and CDR2 YYNGEE. Deletions cut 4 bases from V and 12 bases from J, with 19 bases between. This CDR3 contains 14 residues.

CDR3 DNA sequence: TGTGCCAGCCGATCTACCGGGACAGGGATGAACACCATATATTTT. Amino acid sequence: CASRSTGTGMNTIYF. V gene TRBV7-9 combines with J gene TRBJ1-3, with TRBD1 matching over 9 bases. The CDR3 extends over 15 amino acids. Germline loops: CDR1 SEHNR, CDR2 FQNEAQ (reference sequence). V lost 8 bases, J lost 7 bases, and 12 bases stayed unmatched. The full variable domain, its missing parts supplied by reference TRBV7-9 and TRBJ1-3, is DTGVSQNPRHKITKRGQNVTFRCDPISEHNRLYWYRQTLGQGPEFLTYFQNEAQLEKSRLLSDRFSAERPKGSFSTLEIQRTEQGDSAMYLCASRSTGTGMNTIYFGEGSWLTVV.

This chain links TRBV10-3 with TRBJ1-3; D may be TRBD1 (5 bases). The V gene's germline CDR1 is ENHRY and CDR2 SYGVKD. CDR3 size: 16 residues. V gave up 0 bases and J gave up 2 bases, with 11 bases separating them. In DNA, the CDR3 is TGTGCCATCAGTGAGTCGTCGCAGGACACTGGAAACACCATATATTTT. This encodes CAISESSQDTGNTIYF.

In DNA, the CDR3 is TGCGCCAGCAGTGGGAGACTAGCGGGACGGTACGAGCAGTACTTC. Translated: CASSGRLAGRYEQYF. The V gene is TRBV4-1, the J gene TRBJ2-7; 11 bases match TRBD2. The J segment lost 4 bases and the V segment lost 6 bases, leaving 8 bases of the junction unmatched. This CDR3 has 15 amino acids. Germline loops: CDR1 MGHRA, CDR2 YSYEKL.

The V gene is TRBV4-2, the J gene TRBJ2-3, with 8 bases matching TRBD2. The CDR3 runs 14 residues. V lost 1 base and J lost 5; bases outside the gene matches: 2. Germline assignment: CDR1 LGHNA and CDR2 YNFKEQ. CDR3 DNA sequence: TGTGCCAGCAGCCAAGCGGGGGGGATAGATACGCAGTATTTT. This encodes CASSQAGGIDTQYF.

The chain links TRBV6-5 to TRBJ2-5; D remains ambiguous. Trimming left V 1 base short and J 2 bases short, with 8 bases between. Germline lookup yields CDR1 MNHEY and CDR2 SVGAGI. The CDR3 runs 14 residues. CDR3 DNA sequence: TGTGCCAGCAGTTACTTCGGAGATCAAGAGACCCAGTACTTC. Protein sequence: CASSYFGDQETQYF.